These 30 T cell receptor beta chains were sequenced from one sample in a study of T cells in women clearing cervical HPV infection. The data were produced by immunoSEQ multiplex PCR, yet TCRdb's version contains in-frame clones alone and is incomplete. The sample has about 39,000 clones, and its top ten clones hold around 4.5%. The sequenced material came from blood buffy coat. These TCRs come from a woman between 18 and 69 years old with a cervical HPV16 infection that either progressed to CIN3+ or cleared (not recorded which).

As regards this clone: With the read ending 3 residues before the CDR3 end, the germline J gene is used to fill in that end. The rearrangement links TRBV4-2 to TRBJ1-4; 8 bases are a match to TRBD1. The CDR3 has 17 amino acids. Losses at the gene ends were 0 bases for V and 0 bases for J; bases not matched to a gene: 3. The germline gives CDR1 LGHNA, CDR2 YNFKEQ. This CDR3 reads CASSQDGQGSTNEKLFF. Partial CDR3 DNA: TGTGCCAGCAGCCAAGATGGACAGGGCTCAACTAATGAAAAA.

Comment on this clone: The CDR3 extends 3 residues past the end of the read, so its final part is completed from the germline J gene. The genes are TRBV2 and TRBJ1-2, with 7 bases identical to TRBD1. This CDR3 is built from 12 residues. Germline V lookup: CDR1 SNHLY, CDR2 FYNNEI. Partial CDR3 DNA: TGTGCCAGCAGCCGAGACAGGGATAGC. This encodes CASSRDRDS. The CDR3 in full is CASSRDRDSYTF.

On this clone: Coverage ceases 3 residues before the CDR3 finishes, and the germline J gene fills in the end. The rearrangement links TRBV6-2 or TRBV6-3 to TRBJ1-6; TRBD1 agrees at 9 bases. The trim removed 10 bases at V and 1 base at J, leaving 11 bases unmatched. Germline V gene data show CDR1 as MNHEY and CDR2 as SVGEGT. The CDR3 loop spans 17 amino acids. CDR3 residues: CATRGTGSWSYNSPLHF. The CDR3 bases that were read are TGTGCCACAAGAGGGACAGGGTCCTGGTCCTATAATTCACCC.

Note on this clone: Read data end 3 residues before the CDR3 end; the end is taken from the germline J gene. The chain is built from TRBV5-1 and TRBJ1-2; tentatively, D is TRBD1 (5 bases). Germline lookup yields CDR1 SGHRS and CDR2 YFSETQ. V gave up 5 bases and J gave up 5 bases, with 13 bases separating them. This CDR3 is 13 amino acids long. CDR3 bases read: TGCGCCAGCAGACCCAGGGTTAAGTATGGC. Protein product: CASRPRVKYG. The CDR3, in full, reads CASRPRVKYGYTF.

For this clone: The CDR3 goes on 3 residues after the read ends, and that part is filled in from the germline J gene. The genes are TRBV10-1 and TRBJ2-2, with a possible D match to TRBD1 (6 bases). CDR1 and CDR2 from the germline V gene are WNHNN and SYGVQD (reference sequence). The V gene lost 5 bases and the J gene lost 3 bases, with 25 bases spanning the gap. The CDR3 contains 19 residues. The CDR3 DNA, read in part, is TGCGCCAGCAGTCCCCATCTGAACTGGGGGCGACGGGACACCGGGGAG. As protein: CASSPHLNWGRRDTGE. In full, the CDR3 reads CASSPHLNWGRRDTGELFF.

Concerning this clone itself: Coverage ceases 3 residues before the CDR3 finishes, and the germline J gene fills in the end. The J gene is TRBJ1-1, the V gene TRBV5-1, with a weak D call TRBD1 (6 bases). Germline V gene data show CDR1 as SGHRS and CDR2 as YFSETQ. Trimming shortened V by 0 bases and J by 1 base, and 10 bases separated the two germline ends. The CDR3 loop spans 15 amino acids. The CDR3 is CASSLAQTGNTEAFF. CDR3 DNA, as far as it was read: TGCGCCAGCAGCTTGGCCCAGACAGGGAACACTGAA.

The CDR3: CASSTGTNSGNTIYF. The DNA read from the CDR3 is TGTGCCAGTAGTACCGGGACAAATTCTGGAAACACC. V usage is TRBV19 and J usage is TRBJ1-3; maybe TRBD1 (6 bases). The sequence runs out 3 residues before the end of the CDR3; the remainder is reconstructed from the germline J gene. Trimming took 4 bases from V and 1 from J, leaving 11 bases between them. Germline V gene data show CDR1 as LNHDA and CDR2 as SQIVND (reference sequence). The CDR3 spans 15 residues.

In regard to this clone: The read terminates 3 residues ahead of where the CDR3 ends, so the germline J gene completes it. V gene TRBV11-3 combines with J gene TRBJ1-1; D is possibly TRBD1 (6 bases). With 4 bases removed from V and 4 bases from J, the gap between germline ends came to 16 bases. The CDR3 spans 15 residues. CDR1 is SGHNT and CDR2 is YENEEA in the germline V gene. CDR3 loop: CASSSTAGEITEAFF. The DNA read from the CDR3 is TGTGCCAGCAGCTCCACCGCAGGGGAGATCACTGAA.

CDR3 in amino acids: CASSFGRDGYEQYF. The sequenced part of the CDR3 DNA is TGTGCCAGCAGCTTCGGCAGGGATGGTTACGAG. The chain employs TRBV7-9 and TRBJ2-7; perhaps TRBD1 as D (5 bases). The CDR3 end is not reached by the read, which stops 3 residues before it; the germline J gene fills it in. V lost 3 bases to trimming and J lost 4 bases, with 13 bases between them. Germline V gives CDR1 SEHNR, CDR2 FQNEAQ (reference sequence). The CDR3 is made up of 14 amino acids. The variable domain in full, with the rest retrieved from reference TRBV7-9 and TRBJ2-7, is DTGVSQNPRHKITKRGQNVTFRCDPISEHNRLYWYRQTLGQGPEFLTYFQNEAQLEKSRLLSDRFSAERPKGSFSTLEIQRTEQGDSAMYLCASSFGRDGYEQYFGPGTRLTVT.

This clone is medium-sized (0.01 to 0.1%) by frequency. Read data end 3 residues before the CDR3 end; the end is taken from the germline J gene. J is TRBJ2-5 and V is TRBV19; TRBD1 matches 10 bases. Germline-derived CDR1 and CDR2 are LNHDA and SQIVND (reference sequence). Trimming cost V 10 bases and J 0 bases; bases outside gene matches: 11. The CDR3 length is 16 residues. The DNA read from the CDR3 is TGTGCCACATCGATATCGGGACAGGGGTACCAAGAGACC. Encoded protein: CATSISGQGYQET. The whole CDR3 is CATSISGQGYQETQYF.

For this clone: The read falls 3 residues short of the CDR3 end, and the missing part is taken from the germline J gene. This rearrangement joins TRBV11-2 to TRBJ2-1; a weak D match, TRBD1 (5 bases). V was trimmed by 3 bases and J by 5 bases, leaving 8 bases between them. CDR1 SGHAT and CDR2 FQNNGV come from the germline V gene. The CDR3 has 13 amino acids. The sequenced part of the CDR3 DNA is TGTGCCAGCAGCTTTACAGGTAACAATGAG. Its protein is CASSFTGNNE. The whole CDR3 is CASSFTGNNEQFF.

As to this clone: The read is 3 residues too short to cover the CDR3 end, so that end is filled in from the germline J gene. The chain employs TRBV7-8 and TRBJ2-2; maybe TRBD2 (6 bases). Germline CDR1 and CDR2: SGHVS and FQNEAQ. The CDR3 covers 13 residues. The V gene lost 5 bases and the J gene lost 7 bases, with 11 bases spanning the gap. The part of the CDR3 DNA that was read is TGTGCCAGCAGCCCTAGGAGGGGCGGGGAG. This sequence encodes CASSPRRGGE. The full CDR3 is CASSPRRGGELFF. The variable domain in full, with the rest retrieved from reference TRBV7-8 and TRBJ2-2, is GAGVSQSPRYKVAKRGQDVALRCDPISGHVSLFWYQQALGQGPEFLTYFQNEAQLDKSGLPSDRFFAERPEGSVSTLKIQRTQQEDSAVYLCASSPRRGGELFFGEGSRLTVL.

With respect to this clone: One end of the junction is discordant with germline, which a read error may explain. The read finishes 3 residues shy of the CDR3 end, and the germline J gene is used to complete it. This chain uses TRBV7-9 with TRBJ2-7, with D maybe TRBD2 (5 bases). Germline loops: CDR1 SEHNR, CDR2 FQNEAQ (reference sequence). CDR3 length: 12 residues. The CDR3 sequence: CSSSDGAYEQYF. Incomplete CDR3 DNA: TGTTCCAGCAGCGACGGGGCCTACGAG.

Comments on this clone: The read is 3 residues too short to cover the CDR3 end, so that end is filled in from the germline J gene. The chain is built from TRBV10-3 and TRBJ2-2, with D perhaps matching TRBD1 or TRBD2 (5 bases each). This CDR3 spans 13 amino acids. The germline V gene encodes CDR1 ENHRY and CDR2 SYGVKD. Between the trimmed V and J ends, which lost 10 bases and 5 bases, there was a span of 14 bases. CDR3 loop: CATRRGETGELFF. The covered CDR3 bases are TGTGCCACCAGGAGAGGGGAAACCGGGGAG.

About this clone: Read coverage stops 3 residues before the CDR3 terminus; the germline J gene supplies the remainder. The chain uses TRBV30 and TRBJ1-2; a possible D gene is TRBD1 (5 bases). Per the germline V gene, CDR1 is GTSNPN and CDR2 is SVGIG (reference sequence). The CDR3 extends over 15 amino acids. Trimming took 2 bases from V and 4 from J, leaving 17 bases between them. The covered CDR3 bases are TGTGCCTGGAGTTGGAGGGGAGGAGTAAGCTATGGC. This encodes CAWSWRGGVSYG. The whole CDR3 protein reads CAWSWRGGVSYGYTF. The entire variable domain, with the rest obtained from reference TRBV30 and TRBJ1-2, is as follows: SQTIHQWPATLVQPVGSPLSLECTVEGTSNPNLYWYRQAAGRGLQLLFYSVGIGQISSEVPQNLSASRPQDRQFILSSKKLLLSDSGFYLCAWSWRGGVSYGYTFGSGTRLTVV.

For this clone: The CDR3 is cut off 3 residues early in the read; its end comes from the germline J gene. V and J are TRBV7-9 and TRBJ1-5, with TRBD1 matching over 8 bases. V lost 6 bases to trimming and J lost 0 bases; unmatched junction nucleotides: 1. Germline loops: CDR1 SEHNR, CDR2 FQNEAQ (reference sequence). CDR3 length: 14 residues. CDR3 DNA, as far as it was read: TGTGCCAGCAGTGGACAGGGTAGCAATCAGCCC. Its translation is CASSGQGSNQP. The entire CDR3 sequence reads CASSGQGSNQPQHF.

The CDR3 protein is CASTDYQGIRDTEAFF. CDR3 bases read: TGTGCCAGTACCGATTATCAGGGAATACGGGACACTGAA. This rearrangement joins TRBV19 to TRBJ1-1, with a possible D match to TRBD1 (5 bases). Sequencing ends 3 residues short of the CDR3 end; the germline J gene provides the rest. V lost 7 bases, J lost 3 bases, and 21 bases lay in between. Germline V CDR1 and CDR2: LNHDA, SQIVND (reference sequence). The CDR3 is made up of 16 amino acids.

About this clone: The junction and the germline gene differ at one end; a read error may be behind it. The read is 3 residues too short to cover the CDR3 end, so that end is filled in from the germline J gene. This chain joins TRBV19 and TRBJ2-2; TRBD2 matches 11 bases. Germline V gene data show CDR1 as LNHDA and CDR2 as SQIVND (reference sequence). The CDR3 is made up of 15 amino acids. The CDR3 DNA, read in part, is TGTGCCAGTAGCATAGCGGGGGGGCTTACCGGGGAG. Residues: CASSIAGGLTGE. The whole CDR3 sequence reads CASSIAGGLTGELFF.

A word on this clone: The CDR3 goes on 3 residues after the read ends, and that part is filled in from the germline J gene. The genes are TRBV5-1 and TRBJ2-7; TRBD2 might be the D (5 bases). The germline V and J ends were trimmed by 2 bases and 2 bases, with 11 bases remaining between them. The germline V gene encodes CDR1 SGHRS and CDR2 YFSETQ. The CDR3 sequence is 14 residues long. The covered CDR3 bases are TGCGCCAGCAGCTTTGGAAGCGGAACCTACGAG. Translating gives CASSFGSGTYE. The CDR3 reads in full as CASSFGSGTYEQYF. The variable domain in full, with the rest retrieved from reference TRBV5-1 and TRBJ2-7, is KAGVTQTPRYLIKTRGQQVTLSCSPISGHRSVSWYQQTPGQGLQFLFEYFSETQRNKGNFPGRFSGRQFSNSRSEMNVSTLELGDSALYLCASSFGSGTYEQYFGPGTRLTVT.

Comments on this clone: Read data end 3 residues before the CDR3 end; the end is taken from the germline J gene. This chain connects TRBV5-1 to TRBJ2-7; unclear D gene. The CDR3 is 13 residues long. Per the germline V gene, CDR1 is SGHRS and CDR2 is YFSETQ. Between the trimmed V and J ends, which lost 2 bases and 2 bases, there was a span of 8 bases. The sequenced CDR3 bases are TGCGCCAGCAGCTTAAAGGCACCCTACGAG. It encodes CASSLKAPYE. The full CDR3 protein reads CASSLKAPYEQYF.

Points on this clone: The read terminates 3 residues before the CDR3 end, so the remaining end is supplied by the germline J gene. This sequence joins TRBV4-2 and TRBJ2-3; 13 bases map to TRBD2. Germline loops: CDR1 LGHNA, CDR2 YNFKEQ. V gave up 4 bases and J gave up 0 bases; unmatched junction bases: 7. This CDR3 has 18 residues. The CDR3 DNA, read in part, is TGTGCCAGCAGCCTCAGGACTAGCGGGGGATTAAGCACAGATACG. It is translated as CASSLRTSGGLSTDT. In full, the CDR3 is CASSLRTSGGLSTDTQYF.

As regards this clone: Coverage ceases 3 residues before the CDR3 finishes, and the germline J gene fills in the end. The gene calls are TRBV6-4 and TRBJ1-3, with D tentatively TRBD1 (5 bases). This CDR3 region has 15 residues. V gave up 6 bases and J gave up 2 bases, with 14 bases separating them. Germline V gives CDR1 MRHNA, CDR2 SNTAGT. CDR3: CASSPGGSPGNTIYF. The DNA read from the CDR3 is TGTGCCAGCAGCCCCGGGGGATCCCCTGGAAACACC.

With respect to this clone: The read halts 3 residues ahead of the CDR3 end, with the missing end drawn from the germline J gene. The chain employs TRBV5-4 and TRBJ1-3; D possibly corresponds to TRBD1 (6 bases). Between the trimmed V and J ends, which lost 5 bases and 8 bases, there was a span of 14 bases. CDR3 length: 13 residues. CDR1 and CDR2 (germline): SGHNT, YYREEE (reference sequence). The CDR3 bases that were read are TGTGCCAGCAGTAACAGGGTCGAGGACACC. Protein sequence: CASSNRVEDT. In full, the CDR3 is CASSNRVEDTIYF.

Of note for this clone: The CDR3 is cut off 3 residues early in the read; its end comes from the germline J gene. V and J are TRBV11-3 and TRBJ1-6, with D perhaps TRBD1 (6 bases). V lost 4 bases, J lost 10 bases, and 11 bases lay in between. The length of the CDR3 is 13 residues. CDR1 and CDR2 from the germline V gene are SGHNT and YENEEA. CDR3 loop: CASSSGVDSPLHF. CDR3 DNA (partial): TGTGCCAGCAGCTCAGGGGTCGACTCACCC.

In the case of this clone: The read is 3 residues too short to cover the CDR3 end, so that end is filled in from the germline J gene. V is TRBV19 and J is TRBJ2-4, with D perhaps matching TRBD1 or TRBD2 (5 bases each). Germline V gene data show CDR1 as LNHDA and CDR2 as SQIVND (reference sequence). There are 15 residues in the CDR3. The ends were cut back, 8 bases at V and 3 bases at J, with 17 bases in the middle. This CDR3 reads CASATGQGDKNIQYF. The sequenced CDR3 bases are TGTGCCAGTGCCACCGGGCAGGGAGACAAAAACATT.

The CDR3 bases that were read are TGTGCCAGCAGCTTAGGGGGCGATAGCAATCAGCCC. Translation: CASSLGGDSNQP. The CDR3 as a whole reads CASSLGGDSNQPQHF. The chain links TRBV7-9 to TRBJ1-5, with D possibly being TRBD1 (5 bases). The read gets to within 3 residues of the CDR3 end, and the germline J gene fills in the rest. The V gene's germline CDR1 is SEHNR and CDR2 FQNEAQ (reference sequence). The CDR3 has 15 amino acids. Trimming removed 1 base at V and 0 bases at J, with 7 bases between.

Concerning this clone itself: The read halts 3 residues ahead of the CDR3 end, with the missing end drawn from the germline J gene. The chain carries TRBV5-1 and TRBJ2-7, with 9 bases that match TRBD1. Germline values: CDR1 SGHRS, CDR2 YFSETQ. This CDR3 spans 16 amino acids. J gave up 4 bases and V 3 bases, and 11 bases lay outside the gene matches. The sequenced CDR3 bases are TGCGCCAGCAGCTCCTTACAGGGGGCGCTGGGATACGAG. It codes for CASSSLQGALGYE. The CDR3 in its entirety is CASSSLQGALGYEQYF.

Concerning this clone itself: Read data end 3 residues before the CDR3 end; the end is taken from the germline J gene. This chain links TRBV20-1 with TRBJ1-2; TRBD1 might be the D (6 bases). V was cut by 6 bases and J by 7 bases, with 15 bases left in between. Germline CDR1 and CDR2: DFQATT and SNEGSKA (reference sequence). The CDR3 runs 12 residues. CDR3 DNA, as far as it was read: TGCAGTGCACCCAGGGGAGCGGCTGGC. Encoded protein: CSAPRGAAG. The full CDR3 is CSAPRGAAGYTF.

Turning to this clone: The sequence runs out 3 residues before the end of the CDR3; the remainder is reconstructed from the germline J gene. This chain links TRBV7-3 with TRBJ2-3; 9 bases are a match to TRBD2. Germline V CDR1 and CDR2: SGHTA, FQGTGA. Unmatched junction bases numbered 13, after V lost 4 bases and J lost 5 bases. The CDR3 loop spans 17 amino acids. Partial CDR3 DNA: TGTGCCAGCAGCTGGCCTGCGGGGGGGCAAGGGGTAGATACG. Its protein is CASSWPAGGQGVDT. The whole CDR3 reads CASSWPAGGQGVDTQYF.

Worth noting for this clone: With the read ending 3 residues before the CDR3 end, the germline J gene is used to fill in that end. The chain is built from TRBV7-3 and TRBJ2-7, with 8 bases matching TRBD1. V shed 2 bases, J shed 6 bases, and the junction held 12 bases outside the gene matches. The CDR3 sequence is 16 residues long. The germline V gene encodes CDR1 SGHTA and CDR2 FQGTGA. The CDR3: CASSLAQGARGSEQYF. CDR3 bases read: TGTGCCAGCAGCTTAGCGCAGGGGGCGCGGGGATCCGAG.